This passage covers 24 T cell receptor beta chains from one sample sequenced in a study of shared clonotypes between healthy human individuals. Libraries were prepared by immunoSEQ multiplex PCR; TCRdb keeps only in-frame clonotypes and omits some of them. The sample yields about 2.3 million clones, around 90% seen once. The specimen was naive CD4+ T cells from PBMCs. Subset specified: CD45RA+ positively selected. The receptors come from a man aged 18 to 30 in good health. Some clones in this sample may be carry-over from other donors' samples.

This clone was observed a handful of times. The chain recombines TRBV6-1 with TRBJ2-2, with a weak D call TRBD2 (6 bases). The ends were cut back, 7 bases at V and 8 bases at J, with 17 bases in the middle. CDR3 length: 14 amino acids. Per germline, CDR1 MNHNS and CDR2 SASEGT. In DNA form, the CDR3 reads TGTGCCAGCACGGAGCGGGCCAGTTCGGGGGAGCTGTTTTTT. This encodes CASTERASSGELFF.

The genes are TRBV27 and TRBJ2-5; possibly TRBD2 for D (8 bases). CDR1 is MNHEY and CDR2 is SMNVEV in the germline V gene (reference sequence). There are 14 residues in the CDR3. Trimming stripped 5 bases from V and 4 bases from J, with 14 bases between. The CDR3 here is CASSPGRGRETQYF. In DNA form, the CDR3 reads TGTGCCAGCAGTCCCGGGAGGGGGCGAGAGACCCAGTACTTC.

This clone showed up just once. This sequence joins TRBV13 and TRBJ2-7; 7 positions agree with TRBD2. CDR3 length: 18 amino acids. V lost 4 bases and J lost 0; bases outside the gene matches: 15. Germline CDR1 and CDR2: PRHDT and FYEKMQ (reference sequence). The CDR3 DNA reads TGTGCCAGCAGCTCCCCGAGGGCAGCGGGCGGGAGCTCCTACGAGCAGTACTTC. It yields the protein CASSSPRAAGGSSYEQYF.

V is TRBV11-1 and J is TRBJ1-4, with a possible D match to TRBD1 (5 bases). The CDR3 loop spans 13 amino acids. Germline lookup yields CDR1 SGHAT and CDR2 FQDESV (reference sequence). The V and J ends lost 1 base and 8 bases respectively, with 8 bases between them. The CDR3 bases are TGTGCCAGCAGCTTAGACGGGACCGAAAAACTGTTTTTT. This codes for CASSLDGTEKLFF.

The chain employs TRBV18 and TRBJ2-7; 10 bases line up with TRBD2. V trimming: 5 bases; J trimming: 3 bases; junction bases outside the gene matches: 1. The length of the CDR3 is 13 residues. Per the germline V gene, CDR1 is KGHSH and CDR2 is LQKENI. The CDR3 region is CASSVAGGYEQYF. The CDR3 nucleotides are TGTGCCAGCTCAGTAGCGGGGGGCTACGAGCAGTACTTC.

The chain carries TRBV12-5 and TRBJ2-5, with D possibly matching TRBD1 (5 bases). This CDR3 has 15 amino acids. Trimming stripped 6 bases from V and 2 bases from J, with 16 bases between. Germline loops: CDR1 LGHNT, CDR2 FRNRAP. The CDR3 here is CASGLKQADQETQYF. The CDR3 DNA reads TGTGCTAGTGGGCTGAAACAGGCAGATCAAGAGACCCAGTACTTC.

The rearrangement uses TRBV7-3 and TRBJ2-1; D possibly corresponds to TRBD2 (6 bases). V was pared by 1 base and J by 7 bases, with 17 bases between. This CDR3 contains 16 residues. CDR1 and CDR2 from the germline V gene are SGHTA and FQGTGA. The CDR3 DNA reads TGTGCCAGCAGCTTAATGTCGACGGGAGTAGGTAATGAGCAGTTCTTC. It encodes CASSLMSTGVGNEQFF.

CDR3 in amino acids: CASSLGLLDRGYTF. CDR3 in DNA: TGTGCCAGCAGCTTAGGTCTCCTAGATCGTGGCTACACCTTC. This rearrangement joins TRBV11-2 to TRBJ1-2; no firm D call. This CDR3 has 14 amino acids. V lost 1 base and J lost 7, with 13 bases in between. Germline V CDR1 and CDR2: SGHAT, FQNNGV.

This clone was observed a handful of times. The chain employs TRBV6-1 and TRBJ2-1; 7 positions match TRBD2. Germline V CDR1 and CDR2: MNHNS, SASEGT. The junction had 12 bases not matched to a gene; V was cut back by 9 bases and J by 7 bases. CDR3 length: 14 residues. As DNA, the CDR3 is TGTGCCAGAAAAGCAGCGGGACTTATGAATGAGCAGTTCTTC. Translation: CARKAAGLMNEQFF.

This clone has just one count. The rearrangement uses TRBV6-6 and TRBJ2-7, with TRBD2 as a possible D gene (6 bases). Germline lookup yields CDR1 MNHNY and CDR2 SVGAGI (reference sequence). The CDR3 consists of 12 residues. Deletions cut 6 bases from V and 3 bases from J, with 9 bases between. The CDR3 sequence: CASRRDVYEQYF. DNA of the CDR3: TGTGCCAGCAGGCGGGACGTCTACGAGCAGTACTTC.

This chain connects TRBV27 to TRBJ2-1, with 13 bases aligning to TRBD2. The CDR3 is made up of 16 amino acids. In germline, CDR1 is MNHEY, CDR2 SMNVEV (reference sequence). V dropped 7 bases and J dropped 7; count of bases not matched to a gene: 10. The CDR3 reads CASTEGLAGVGNEQFF. CDR3 DNA sequence: TGTGCCAGCACTGAAGGACTAGCGGGAGTCGGAAATGAGCAGTTCTTC.

This chain joins TRBV11-3 and TRBJ2-5; 7 bases fit TRBD2. The CDR3 totals 16 residues. V gave up 4 bases and J gave up 5 bases; unmatched junction bases: 13. CDR1 SGHNT and CDR2 YENEEA come from the germline V gene. CDR3 DNA sequence: TGTGCCAGCAGCTCACCTCCCGGGACTAAGGAGGAGACCCAGTACTTC. This codes for CASSSPPGTKEETQYF. Supplemented by reference TRBV11-3 and TRBJ2-5, the full variable domain reads EAGVVQSPRYKIIEKKQPVAFWCNPISGHNTLYWYLQNLGQGPELLIRYENEEAVDDSQLPKDRFSAERLKGVDSTLKIQPAELGDSAVYLCASSSPPGTKEETQYFGPGTRLLVL.

This chain uses TRBV6-1 with TRBJ1-6; D remains unclear. Looked up from germline, CDR1 is MNHNS and CDR2 is SASEGT. The ends were cut back, 1 base at V and 5 bases at J, with 3 bases in the middle. This CDR3 is built from 13 residues. CDR3: CASSEVDNSPLHF. Written as DNA, the CDR3 is TGTGCCAGCAGTGAAGTGGATAATTCACCCCTCCACTTT.

The rearrangement links TRBV6-6 to TRBJ2-3; D is ambiguous. The germline V gene has CDR1 MNHNY and CDR2 SVGAGI (reference sequence). The CDR3 is 13 amino acids. The V and J ends lost 5 bases and 1 base respectively, with 7 bases between them. The CDR3 nucleotides are TGTGCCAGCAGTACTCGGCGCACAGATACGCAGTATTTT. Translating it yields CASSTRRTDTQYF.

The rearrangement joins TRBV12-5 to TRBJ2-1; 9 positions agree with TRBD1. This CDR3 has 14 amino acids. Germline V gives CDR1 LGHNT, CDR2 FRNRAP. V dropped 5 bases and J dropped 7; count of bases not matched to a gene: 6. CDR3 region: CASGRGQGKNEQFF. In nucleotides, the CDR3 is TGTGCTAGTGGTCGTGGACAGGGGAAAAATGAGCAGTTCTTC.

The rearrangement links TRBV18 to TRBJ2-1; 13 bases are a match to TRBD2. The ends lost 2 bases at V and 1 base at J; junction bases unmatched: 2. The germline gives CDR1 KGHSH, CDR2 LQKENI. This CDR3 is built from 17 residues. Here the CDR3 DNA reads TGTGCCAGCTCACCATGGACTAGCGGGAGTTCCTACAATGAGCAGTTCTTC. Translating it yields CASSPWTSGSSYNEQFF. The variable domain in full, completed from reference TRBV18 and TRBJ2-1, reads NAGVMQNPRHLVRRRGQEARLRCSPMKGHSHVYWYRQLPEEGLKFMVYLQKENIIDESGMPKERFSAEFPKEGPSILRIQQVVRGDSAAYFCASSPWTSGSSYNEQFFGPGTRLTVL.

The V and J genes are TRBV5-6 and TRBJ2-7, with D perhaps assigned TRBD1 or TRBD2 (5 bases each). CDR3 length equals 14 residues. Germline V gene data show CDR1 as SGHDT and CDR2 as YYEEEE. Trimming took off 6 bases at V and 2 bases at J, with 15 bases between the two ends. CDR3 sequence: CASTSGTGTYEQYF. The CDR3 bases are TGTGCCAGCACCTCCGGGACGGGAACCTACGAGCAGTACTTC.

V usage is TRBV15 and J usage is TRBJ2-1, with 8 bases identical to TRBD2. CDR3 size: 15 residues. CDR1 is LNHNV, CDR2 YYDKDF, per germline (reference sequence). V dropped 0 bases and J dropped 9; count of bases not matched to a gene: 7. The CDR3 bases are TGTGCCACCAGCAGAGATCCGGGACTAGGGTCTGAGCAGTTCTTC. This codes for CATSRDPGLGSEQFF.

The chain links TRBV7-2 to TRBJ2-7; 9 bases line up with TRBD1. The V gene end was trimmed by 5 bases and the J gene end by 4 bases; junction bases not matched to a gene: 18. The CDR3 is made up of 18 amino acids. CDR1 and CDR2 (germline): SGHTA, FQGNSA. The CDR3 coding sequence is TGTGCCAGCAGCCTACGCCGATTTAAACAGGGGGCTTCTTACGAGCAGTACTTC. Translated, it gives CASSLRRFKQGASYEQYF.

This clone has only one observation. The rearrangement uses TRBV19 and TRBJ1-2; D gene unclear. There are 10 residues in the CDR3. With 10 bases removed from V and 6 bases from J, the gap between germline ends came to 9 bases. Germline CDR1 LNHDA, CDR2 SQIVND (reference sequence). The CDR3 DNA reads TGTGCCAATTTAAGGGATGGCTACACCTTC. Its translation is CANLRDGYTF.

The genes are TRBV5-1 and TRBJ2-2; tentative D call: TRBD2 (5 bases). The CDR3 covers 16 residues. CDR1 SGHRS and CDR2 YFSETQ come from the germline V gene. V lost 3 bases and J lost 5, with 17 bases in between. In DNA, the CDR3 is TGCGCCAGCAGCTCCCGAGGGCCGGAGCCAACCGGGGAGCTGTTTTTT. Translated: CASSSRGPEPTGELFF.

The chain recombines TRBV7-9 with TRBJ2-7, with 11 bases matching TRBD2. The trim removed 5 bases at V and 4 bases at J, leaving 7 bases unmatched. Germline CDR1 reads SEHNR; CDR2 reads FQNEAQ (reference sequence). The CDR3 is made up of 15 amino acids. The CDR3 DNA is TGTGCCAGCAGCCGTACTAGCGGGAGCGAATACGAGCAGTACTTC. Translating gives CASSRTSGSEYEQYF.

The CDR3 is CASSFWTSGDYEQYF. CDR3 nucleotide sequence: TGTGCCAGCAGTTTTTGGACTAGCGGGGACTACGAGCAGTACTTC. V and J are TRBV2 and TRBJ2-7, with 12 bases identical to TRBD2. V dropped 5 bases and J dropped 3; count of bases not matched to a gene: 5. CDR3 size: 15 residues. CDR1 is SNHLY, CDR2 FYNNEI, per germline.

In regard to this clone: The same CDR3 is also encoded by other DNA sequences in this sample. The CDR3 reads CASSFSGANTEAFF. The CDR3, as DNA: TGTGCCAGCAGCTTTTCAGGGGCAAACACTGAAGCTTTCTTT. The chain has TRBV7-9 and TRBJ1-1, with a tentative D call TRBD1 (6 bases). Germline values: CDR1 SEHNR, CDR2 FQNEAQ (reference sequence). V was pared by 3 bases and J by 2 bases, with 10 bases between. This CDR3 has 14 amino acids.